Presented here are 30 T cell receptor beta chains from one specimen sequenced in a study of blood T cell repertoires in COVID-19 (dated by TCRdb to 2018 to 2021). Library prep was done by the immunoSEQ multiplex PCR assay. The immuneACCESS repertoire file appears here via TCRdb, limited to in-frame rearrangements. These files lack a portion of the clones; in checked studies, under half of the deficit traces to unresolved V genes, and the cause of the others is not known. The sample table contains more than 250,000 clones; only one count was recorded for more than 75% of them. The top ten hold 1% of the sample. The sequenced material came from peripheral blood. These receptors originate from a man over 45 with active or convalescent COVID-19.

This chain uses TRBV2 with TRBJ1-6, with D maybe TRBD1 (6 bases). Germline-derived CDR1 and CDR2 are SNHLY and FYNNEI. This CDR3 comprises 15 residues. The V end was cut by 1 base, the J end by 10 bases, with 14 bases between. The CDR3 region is CASSEDERRGSPLHF. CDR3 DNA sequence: TGTGCCAGCAGTGAAGATGAGCGCAGGGGCTCACCCCTCCACTTT.

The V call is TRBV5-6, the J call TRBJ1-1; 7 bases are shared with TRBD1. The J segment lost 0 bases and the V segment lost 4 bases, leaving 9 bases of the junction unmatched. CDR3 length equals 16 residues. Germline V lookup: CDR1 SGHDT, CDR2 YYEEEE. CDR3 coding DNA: TGTGCCAGCAGCCCGATCACCGGGACAGTGAACACTGAAGCTTTCTTT. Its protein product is CASSPITGTVNTEAFF. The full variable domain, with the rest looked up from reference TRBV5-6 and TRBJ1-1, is DAGVTQSPTHLIKTRGQQVTLRCSPKSGHDTVSWYQQALGQGPQFIFQYYEEEERQRGNFPDRFSGHQFPNYSSELNVNALLLGDSALYLCASSPITGTVNTEAFFGQGTRLTVV.

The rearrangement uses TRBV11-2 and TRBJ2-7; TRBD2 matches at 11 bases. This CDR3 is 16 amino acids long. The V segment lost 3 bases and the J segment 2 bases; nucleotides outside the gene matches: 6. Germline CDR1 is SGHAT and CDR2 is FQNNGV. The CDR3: CASSLGSGRGTYEQYF. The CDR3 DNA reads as TGTGCCAGCAGCTTGGGTAGCGGGAGGGGTACCTACGAGCAGTACTTC.

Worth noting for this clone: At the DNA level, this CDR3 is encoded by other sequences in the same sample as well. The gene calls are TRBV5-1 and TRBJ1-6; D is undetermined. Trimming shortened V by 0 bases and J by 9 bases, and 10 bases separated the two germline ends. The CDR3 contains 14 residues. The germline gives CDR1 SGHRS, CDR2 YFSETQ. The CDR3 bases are TGCGCCAGCAGCTTGGGCCAAGCGAGTTCACCCCTCCACTTT. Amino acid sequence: CASSLGQASSPLHF.

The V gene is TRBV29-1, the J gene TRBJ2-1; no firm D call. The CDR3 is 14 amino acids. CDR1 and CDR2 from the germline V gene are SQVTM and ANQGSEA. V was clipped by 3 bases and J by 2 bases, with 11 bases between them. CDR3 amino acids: CSVEKTRAYNEQFF. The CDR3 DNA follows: TGCAGCGTTGAGAAAACTCGGGCCTACAATGAGCAGTTCTTC.

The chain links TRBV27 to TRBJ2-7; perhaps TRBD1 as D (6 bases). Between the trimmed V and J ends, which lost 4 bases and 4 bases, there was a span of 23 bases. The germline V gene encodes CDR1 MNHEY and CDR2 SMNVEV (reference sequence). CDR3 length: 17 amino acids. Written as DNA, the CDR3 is TGTGCCAGCAGTTCTATCCGCAACAGGGCCGTAGATTACGAGCAGTACTTC. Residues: CASSSIRNRAVDYEQYF.

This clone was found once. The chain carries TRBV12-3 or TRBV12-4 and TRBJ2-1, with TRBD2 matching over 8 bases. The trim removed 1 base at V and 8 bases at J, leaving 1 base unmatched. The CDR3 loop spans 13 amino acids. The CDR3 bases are TGTGCCAGCAGTTTAGTCGGGAGGGATGAGCAGTTCTTC. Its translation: CASSLVGRDEQFF.

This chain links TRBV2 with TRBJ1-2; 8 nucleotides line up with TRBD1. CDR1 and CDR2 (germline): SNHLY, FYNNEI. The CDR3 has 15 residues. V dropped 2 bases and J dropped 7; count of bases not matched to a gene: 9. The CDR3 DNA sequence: TGTGCCAGCAGTGAACTTGGGCAGGGGGCGGTTGGCTACACCTTC. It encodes CASSELGQGAVGYTF.

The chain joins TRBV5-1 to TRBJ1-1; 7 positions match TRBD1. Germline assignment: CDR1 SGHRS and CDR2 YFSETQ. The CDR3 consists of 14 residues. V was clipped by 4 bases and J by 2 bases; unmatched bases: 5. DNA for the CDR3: TGCGCCAGCAGCCCCCAGGGGGGAAACACTGAAGCTTTCTTT. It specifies CASSPQGGNTEAFF.

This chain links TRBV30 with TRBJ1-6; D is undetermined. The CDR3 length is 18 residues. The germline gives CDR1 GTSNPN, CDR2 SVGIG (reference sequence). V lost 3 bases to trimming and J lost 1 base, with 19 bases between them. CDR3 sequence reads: CAWRPERGVVSYNSPLHF. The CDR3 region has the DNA TGTGCCTGGAGACCTGAACGCGGGGTTGTGTCCTATAATTCACCCCTCCACTTT. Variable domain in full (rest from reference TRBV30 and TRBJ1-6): SQTIHQWPATLVQPVGSPLSLECTVEGTSNPNLYWYRQAAGRGLQLLFYSVGIGQISSEVPQNLSASRPQDRQFILSSKKLLLSDSGFYLCAWRPERGVVSYNSPLHFGNGTRLTVT.

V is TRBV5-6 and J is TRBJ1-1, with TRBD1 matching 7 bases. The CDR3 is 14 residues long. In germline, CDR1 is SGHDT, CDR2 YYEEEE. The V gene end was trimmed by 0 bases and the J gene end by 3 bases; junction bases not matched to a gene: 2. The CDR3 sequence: CASSLGQGYTEAFF. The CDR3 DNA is TGTGCCAGCAGCTTGGGACAGGGATACACTGAAGCTTTCTTT.

Written as DNA, the CDR3 is TGCAGCGTTGGTCAGGTTTCGCGAGAGCAGTACTTC. This gives the protein CSVGQVSREQYF. This chain uses TRBV29-1 with TRBJ2-7, with D hard to call. This CDR3 is built from 12 residues. V was cut by 4 bases and J by 7 bases, with 14 bases left in between. In germline, CDR1 is SQVTM, CDR2 ANQGSEA.

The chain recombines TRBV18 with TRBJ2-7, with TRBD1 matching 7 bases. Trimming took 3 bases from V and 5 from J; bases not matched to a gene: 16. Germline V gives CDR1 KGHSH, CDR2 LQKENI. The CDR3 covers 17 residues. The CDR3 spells CASSPVEVQGSVNEQYF. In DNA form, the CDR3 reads TGTGCCAGCTCACCCGTGGAAGTACAGGGGTCCGTCAACGAGCAGTACTTC.

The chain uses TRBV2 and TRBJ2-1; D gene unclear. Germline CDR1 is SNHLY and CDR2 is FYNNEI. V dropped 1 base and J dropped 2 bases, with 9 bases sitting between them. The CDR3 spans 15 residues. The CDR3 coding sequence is TGTGCCAGCAGTGAAGACTACCAACCCTACAATGAGCAGTTCTTC. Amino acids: CASSEDYQPYNEQFF.

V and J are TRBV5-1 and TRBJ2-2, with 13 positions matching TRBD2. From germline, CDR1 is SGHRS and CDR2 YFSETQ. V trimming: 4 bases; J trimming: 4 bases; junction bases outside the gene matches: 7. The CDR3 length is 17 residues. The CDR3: CASSPRGLAGSTGELFF. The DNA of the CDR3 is TGCGCCAGCAGCCCGCGGGGACTAGCGGGAAGCACCGGGGAGCTGTTTTTT.

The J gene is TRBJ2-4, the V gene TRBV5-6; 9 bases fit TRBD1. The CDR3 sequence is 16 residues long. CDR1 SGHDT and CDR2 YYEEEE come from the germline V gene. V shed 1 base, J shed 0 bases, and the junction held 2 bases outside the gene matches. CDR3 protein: CASSLRTGEAKNIQYF. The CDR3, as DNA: TGTGCCAGCAGCTTGAGGACAGGGGAAGCCAAAAACATTCAGTACTTC. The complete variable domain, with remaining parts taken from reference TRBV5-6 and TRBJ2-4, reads DAGVTQSPTHLIKTRGQQVTLRCSPKSGHDTVSWYQQALGQGPQFIFQYYEEEERQRGNFPDRFSGHQFPNYSSELNVNALLLGDSALYLCASSLRTGEAKNIQYFGAGTRLSVL.

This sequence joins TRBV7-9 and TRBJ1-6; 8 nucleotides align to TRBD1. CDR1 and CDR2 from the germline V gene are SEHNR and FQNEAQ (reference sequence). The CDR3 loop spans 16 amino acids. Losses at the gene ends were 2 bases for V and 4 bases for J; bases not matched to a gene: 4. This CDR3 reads CASSLTGTGYNSPLHF. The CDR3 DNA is TGTGCCAGCAGCTTAACCGGGACAGGATATAATTCACCCCTCCACTTT.

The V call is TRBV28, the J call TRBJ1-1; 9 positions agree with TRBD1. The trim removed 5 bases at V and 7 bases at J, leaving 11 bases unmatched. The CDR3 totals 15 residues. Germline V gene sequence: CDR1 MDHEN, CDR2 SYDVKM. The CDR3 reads CASSPTGQGGGEAFF. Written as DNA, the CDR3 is TGTGCCAGCAGTCCGACGGGACAGGGTGGGGGTGAAGCTTTCTTT.

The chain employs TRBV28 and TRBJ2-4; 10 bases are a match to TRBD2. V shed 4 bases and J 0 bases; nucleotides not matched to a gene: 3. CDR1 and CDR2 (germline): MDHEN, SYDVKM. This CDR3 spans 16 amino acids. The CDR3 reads CASSSLAGEAKNIQYF. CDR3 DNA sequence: TGTGCCAGCAGTTCTCTAGCGGGAGAAGCCAAAAACATTCAGTACTTC.

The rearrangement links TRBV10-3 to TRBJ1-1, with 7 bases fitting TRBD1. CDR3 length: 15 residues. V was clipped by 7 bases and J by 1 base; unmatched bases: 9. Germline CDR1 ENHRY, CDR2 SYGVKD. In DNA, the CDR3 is TGTGCCATCAAAGGACAGGATATAGGGAACACTGAAGCTTTCTTT. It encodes CAIKGQDIGNTEAFF.

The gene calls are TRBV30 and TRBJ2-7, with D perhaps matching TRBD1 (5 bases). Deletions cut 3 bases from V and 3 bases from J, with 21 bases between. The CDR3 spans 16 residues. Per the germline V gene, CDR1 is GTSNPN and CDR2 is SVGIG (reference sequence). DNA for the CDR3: TGTGCCTGGAGGTTCAGCGCAGGGTTCGGCCACTACGAGCAGTACTTC. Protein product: CAWRFSAGFGHYEQYF.

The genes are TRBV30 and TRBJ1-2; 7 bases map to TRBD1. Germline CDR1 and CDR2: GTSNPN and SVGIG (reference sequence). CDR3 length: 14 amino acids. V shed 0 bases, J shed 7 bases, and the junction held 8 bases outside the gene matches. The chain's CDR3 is CAWSVRGQFSGYTF. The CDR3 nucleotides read TGTGCCTGGAGTGTACGGGGACAGTTTAGTGGCTACACCTTC.

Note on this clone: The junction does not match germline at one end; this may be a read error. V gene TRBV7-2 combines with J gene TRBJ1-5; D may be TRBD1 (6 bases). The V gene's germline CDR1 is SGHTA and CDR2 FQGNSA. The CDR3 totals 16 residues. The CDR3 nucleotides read TGTGCCAGCAGCTTAGGCAGGGGCTTTAGCGATCAGCCCCAGCATTTT. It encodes CASSLGRGFSDQPQHF.

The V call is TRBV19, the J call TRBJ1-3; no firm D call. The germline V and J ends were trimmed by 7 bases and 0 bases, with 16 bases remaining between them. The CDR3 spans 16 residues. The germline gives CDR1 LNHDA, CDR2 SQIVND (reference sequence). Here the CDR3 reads CASTRTIRDSGNTIYF. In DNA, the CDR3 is TGTGCCAGTACCAGGACTATACGAGACTCTGGAAACACCATATATTTT. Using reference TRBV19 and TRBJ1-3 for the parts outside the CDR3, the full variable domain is DGGITQSPKYLFRKEGQNVTLSCEQNLNHDAMYWYRQDPGQGLRLIYYSQIVNDFQKGDIAEGYSVSREKKESFPLTVTSAQKNPTAFYLCASTRTIRDSGNTIYFGEGSWLTVV.

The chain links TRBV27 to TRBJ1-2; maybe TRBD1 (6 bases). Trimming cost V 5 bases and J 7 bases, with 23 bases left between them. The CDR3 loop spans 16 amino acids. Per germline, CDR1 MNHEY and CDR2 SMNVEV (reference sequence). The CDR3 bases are TGTGCCAGCAGTCTAAACTCGAGACAGGACACGAGTGGCTACACCTTC. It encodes CASSLNSRQDTSGYTF.

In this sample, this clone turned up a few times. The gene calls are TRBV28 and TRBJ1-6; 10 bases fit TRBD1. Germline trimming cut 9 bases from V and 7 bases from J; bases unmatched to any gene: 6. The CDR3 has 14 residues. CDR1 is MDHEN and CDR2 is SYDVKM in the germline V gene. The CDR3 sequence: CASMPGQGNSPLHF. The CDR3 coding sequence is TGTGCCAGTATGCCGGGACAGGGGAATTCACCCCTCCACTTT.

This CDR3 reads CASSLGQTDSTDTQYF. CDR3 coding DNA: TGCGCCAGCAGCTTGGGCCAGACAGATAGCACAGATACGCAGTATTTT. The chain couples TRBV5-1 to TRBJ2-3; possible D gene TRBD1, 5 bases. The CDR3 spans 16 residues. The V gene's germline CDR1 is SGHRS and CDR2 YFSETQ. V was shortened by 0 bases and J by 0 bases, with 11 bases between the two germline ends.

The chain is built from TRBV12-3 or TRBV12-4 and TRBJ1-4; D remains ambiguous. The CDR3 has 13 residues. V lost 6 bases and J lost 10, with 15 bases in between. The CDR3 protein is CASSPRGAGKLFF. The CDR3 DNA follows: TGTGCCAGCAGCCCCCGCGGAGCGGGAAAACTGTTTTTT.

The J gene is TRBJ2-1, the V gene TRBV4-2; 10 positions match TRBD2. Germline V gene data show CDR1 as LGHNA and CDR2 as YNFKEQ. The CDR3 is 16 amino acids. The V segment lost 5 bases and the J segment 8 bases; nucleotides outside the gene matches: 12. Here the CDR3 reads CASSKGVAGGFDEQFF. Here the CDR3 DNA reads TGTGCCAGCAGCAAAGGGGTAGCGGGGGGCTTCGATGAGCAGTTCTTC.

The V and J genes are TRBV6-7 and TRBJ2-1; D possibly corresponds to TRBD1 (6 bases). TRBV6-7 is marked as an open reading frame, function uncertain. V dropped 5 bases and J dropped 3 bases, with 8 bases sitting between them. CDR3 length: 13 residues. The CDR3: CASSGTIYNEQFF. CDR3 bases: TGTGCCAGCAGTGGGACAATCTACAATGAGCAGTTCTTC.